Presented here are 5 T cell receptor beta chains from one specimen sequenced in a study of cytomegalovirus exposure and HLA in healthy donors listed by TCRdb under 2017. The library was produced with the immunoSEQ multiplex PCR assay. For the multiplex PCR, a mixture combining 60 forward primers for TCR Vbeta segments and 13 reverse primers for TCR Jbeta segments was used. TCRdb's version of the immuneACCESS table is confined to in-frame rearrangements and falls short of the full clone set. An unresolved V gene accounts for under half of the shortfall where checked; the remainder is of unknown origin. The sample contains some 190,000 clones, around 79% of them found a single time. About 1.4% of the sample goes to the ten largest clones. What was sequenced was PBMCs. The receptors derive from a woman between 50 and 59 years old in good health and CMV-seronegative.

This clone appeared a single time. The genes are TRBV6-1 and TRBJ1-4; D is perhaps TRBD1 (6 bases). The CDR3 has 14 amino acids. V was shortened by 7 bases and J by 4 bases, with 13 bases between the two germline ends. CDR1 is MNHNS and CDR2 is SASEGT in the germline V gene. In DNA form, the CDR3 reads TGTGCCAGCACCAAAGGGGGAAGTAATGAAAAACTGTTTTTT. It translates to CASTKGGSNEKLFF.

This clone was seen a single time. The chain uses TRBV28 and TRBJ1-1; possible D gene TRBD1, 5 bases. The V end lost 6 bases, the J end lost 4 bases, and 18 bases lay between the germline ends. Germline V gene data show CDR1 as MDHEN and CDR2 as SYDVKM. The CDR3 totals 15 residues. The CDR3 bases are TGTGCCAGCAGAGGAAGCTGGGGGGGTGGCACTGAAGCTTTCTTT. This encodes CASRGSWGGGTEAFF.

The CDR3 is CASSPTGAEQYF. CDR3 in DNA: TGTGCCAGCAGCCCTACAGGGGCCGAGCAGTACTTC. J is TRBJ2-7 and V is TRBV7-9; TRBD1 agrees at 7 bases. Trimming at V came to 5 bases and at J to 6 bases, leaving 4 bases not matched to a gene. Per germline, CDR1 SEHNR and CDR2 FQNEAQ (reference sequence). The CDR3 totals 12 residues.

DNA for the CDR3: TGTGCCAGCTCGTGGGAGGGACATAGCAATCAGCCCCAGCATTTT. Protein sequence: CASSWEGHSNQPQHF. The chain couples TRBV27 to TRBJ1-5; possible D gene TRBD1, 6 bases. V lost 8 bases and J 0 bases, leaving 14 bases between the germline ends. Germline assignment: CDR1 MNHEY and CDR2 SMNVEV (reference sequence). The CDR3 totals 15 residues.

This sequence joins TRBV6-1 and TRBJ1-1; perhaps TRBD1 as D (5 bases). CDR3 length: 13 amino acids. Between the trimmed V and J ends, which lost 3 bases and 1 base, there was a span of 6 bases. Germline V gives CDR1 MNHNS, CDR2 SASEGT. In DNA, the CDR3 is TGTGCCAGCAGTGAGACAGAGAACACTGAAGCTTTCTTT. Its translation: CASSETENTEAFF.